This T cell receptor (beta chain) was sequenced for a study of cytomegalovirus exposure and HLA in healthy donors. This PCR relied on a set of 60 Vbeta primers and 13 Jbeta primers. Here immunoSEQ multiplex PCR was the method, and the copy in TCRdb shows in-frame clones only, minus some. The profile shows 130,000 or so clones, approximately 80% of them singletons. Trimming removed 9 bases from V and 5 bases from J, with 10 bases in between. Germline V gene data show CDR1 as SNHLY and CDR2 as FYNNEI. The CDR3 sequence is 11 residues long. The sequence was collected from a male donor in good health and CMV-seropositive. This rearrangement joins TRBV2 to TRBJ2-5; D is uncertain. The sequenced material came from PBMCs. The CDR3 loop is CASQLTETQYF. The CDR3 DNA sequence: TGTGCCAGTCAGTTAACGGAGACCCAGTACTTC. Based on the CDR3 plus reference TRBV2 and TRBJ2-5, the full variable domain is EPEVTQTPSHQVTQMGQEVILRCVPISNHLYFYWYRQILGQKVEFLVSFYNNEISEKSEIFDDQFSVERPDGSNFTLKIRSTKLEDSAMYFCASQLTETQYFGPGTRLLVL.